This TCR beta chain derives from a study of graft-versus-host responses after intestinal transplantation. The overall study: Transplant recipients had multivisceral, liver-intestinal, or isolated intestinal grafts. Every recipient had anti-thymocyte globulin induction and around 3 years of tacrolimus plus steroids. Findings of the study overall: Some GvH clones appeared in ileal mucosa or blood before recipient bone marrow.

This clone was observed once. Its target is not known. Repertoires were generated with immunoSEQ multiplex PCR, while TCRdb's copy carries only in-frame clones and drops some. This table has around 76,000 clones, about 94% appearing once. The J segment lost 4 bases and the V segment lost 2 bases, leaving 14 bases of the junction unmatched. The CDR3 runs 18 residues. Germline CDR1 SGHTA, CDR2 FQGTGA. Sequencing was performed on unstimulated CD8+ T cells sorted from spleen or lymph node cells, taken before intestinal transplant. The source is a human donor who received an intestinal transplant. The chain combines TRBV7-3 with TRBJ2-3, with 8 bases identical to TRBD1. The CDR3 loop reads CASSLRGSWQGAADTQYF. The CDR3 DNA is TGTGCCAGCAGCTTACGCGGAAGTTGGCAGGGGGCTGCAGATACGCAGTATTTT.